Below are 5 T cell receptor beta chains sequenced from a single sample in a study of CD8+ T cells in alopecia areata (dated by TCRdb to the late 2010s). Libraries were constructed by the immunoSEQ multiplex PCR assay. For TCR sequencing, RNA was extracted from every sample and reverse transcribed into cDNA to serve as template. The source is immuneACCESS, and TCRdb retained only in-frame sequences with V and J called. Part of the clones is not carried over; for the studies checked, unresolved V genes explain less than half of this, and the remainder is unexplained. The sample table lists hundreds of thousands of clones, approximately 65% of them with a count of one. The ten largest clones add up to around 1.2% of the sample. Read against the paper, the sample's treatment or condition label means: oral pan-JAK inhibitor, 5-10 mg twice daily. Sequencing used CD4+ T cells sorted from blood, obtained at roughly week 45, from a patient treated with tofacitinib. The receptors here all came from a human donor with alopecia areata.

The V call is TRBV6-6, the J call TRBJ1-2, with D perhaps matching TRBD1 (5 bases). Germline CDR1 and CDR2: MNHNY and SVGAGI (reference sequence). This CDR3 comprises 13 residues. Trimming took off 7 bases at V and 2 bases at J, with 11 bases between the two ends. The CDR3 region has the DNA TGTGCCAGCAATCGGGACCAGAACTATGGCTACACCTTC. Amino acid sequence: CASNRDQNYGYTF.

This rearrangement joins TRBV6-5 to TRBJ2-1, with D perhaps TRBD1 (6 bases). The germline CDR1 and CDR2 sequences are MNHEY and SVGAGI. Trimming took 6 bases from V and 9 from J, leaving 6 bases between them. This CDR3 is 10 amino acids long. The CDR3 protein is CASRGAEQFF. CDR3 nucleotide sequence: TGTGCCAGCAGGGGGGCTGAGCAGTTCTTC.

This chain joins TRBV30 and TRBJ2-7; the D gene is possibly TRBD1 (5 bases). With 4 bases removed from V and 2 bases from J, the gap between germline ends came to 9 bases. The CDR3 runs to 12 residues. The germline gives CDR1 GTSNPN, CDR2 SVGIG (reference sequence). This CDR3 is CAWKGNPYEQYF. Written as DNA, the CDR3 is TGTGCCTGGAAGGGGAATCCCTACGAGCAGTACTTC.

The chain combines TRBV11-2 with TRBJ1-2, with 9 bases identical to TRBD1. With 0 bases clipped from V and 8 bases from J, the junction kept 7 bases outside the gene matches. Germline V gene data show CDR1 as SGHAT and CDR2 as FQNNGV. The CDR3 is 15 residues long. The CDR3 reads CASSLDPTGGSGYTF. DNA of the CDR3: TGTGCCAGCAGCTTAGACCCCACAGGGGGCTCAGGCTACACCTTC.

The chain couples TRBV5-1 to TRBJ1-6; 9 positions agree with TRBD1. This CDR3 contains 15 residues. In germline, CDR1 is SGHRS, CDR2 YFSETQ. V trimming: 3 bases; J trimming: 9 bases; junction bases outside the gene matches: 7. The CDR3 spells CASSWGTGSSSPLHF. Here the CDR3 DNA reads TGCGCCAGCAGCTGGGGGACAGGGTCGAGTTCACCCCTCCACTTT.